The T cell receptor beta chain under discussion was sequenced for a study of blood T cell repertoires in COVID-19. V shed 5 bases, J shed 3 bases, and the junction held 8 bases outside the gene matches. The CDR3 is 16 amino acids. The germline V gene encodes CDR1 MNHEY and CDR2 SVGEGT. Participant age was about 18 to 89 years, and participants resided in about two dozen US areas. Cohort 3 recovered donors had two negative PCRs, clearance, or symptom resolution. Methods used by the authors: The authors estimated nucleated cell counts from reference gene primer amplification. TCRdb keeps only in-frame clones here, not all; method: immunoSEQ multiplex PCR. V, J and clone size reflect that table, while D and trimming were determined from the DNA. In the table there are roughly 200,000 clones, 85% of which are singletons.

The chain couples TRBV6-2 or TRBV6-3 to TRBJ2-1; the match to TRBD1 covers 9 bases. This clonotype originated in a man aged 40-49 years who had recovered from COVID-19. Sample: PBMCs or T cells enriched from blood (not recorded which). For the CDR3, the DNA is TGTGCCAGCAGTGCTCAAACAGGGGGCATCTACAATGAGCAGTTCTTC. Amino acids: CASSAQTGGIYNEQFF.